This T cell receptor (beta chain) was observed in a study of blood T cells in healthy people across ages. Study outcomes and limitations: Across the age range, TCR beta diversity per million T cells fell in a roughly linear way.

A second PCR, run for about 7 to 11 cycles, used a sample-barcoded 5' primer plus a J-beta primer mix. In TCRdb, the 5' RACE reads were re-called with MiXCR into one record per CDR3 protein. The profile shows 600,000 to 800,000 distinct CDR3 sequences, 20% to 25% of them singletons. As for this clonotype: Its antigen remains unknown.

Germline CDR1 MNHEY, CDR2 SVGEGT. V was pared by 2 bases and J by 6 bases, with 11 bases of the junction left unmatched. The CDR3 runs to 17 residues. The sequence was collected from a man between 65 and 85 years old in good health. V gene TRBV6-2 or TRBV6-3 combines with J gene TRBJ2-7; 12 bases are shared with TRBD2. Sequenced sample: blood. For the CDR3, the DNA is TGTGCCAGCAGTTACAGCCTGACTAGCGGGAGTAGGCGCGAGCAGTACTTC. Its protein is CASSYSLTSGSRREQYF.